This T cell receptor beta chain appears in the sequencing data of a study of cytomegalovirus exposure and HLA in healthy donors. Study observations and caveats: The classifier was said to identify cytomegalovirus status with high specificity and sensitivity. Previous analysis showed most TCR beta V segments were productive about 87% or about 30% of the time. The dataset shows that most TCR sequences were rare, while some public TCRs occurred in many donors.

About this clone itself: The antigen remains unidentified.

The PCR had 60 Vbeta and 13 Jbeta primers. Only in-frame clones appear in the TCRdb table, and some are missing; sequencing was by immunoSEQ multiplex PCR. Of roughly 170,000 clones in the sample, approximately 85% were seen once. The CDR3 has 17 residues. The V gene's germline CDR1 is MNHNS and CDR2 SASEGT. The V and J ends lost 0 bases and 7 bases, in that order; junction bases with no gene match: 9. The sequenced sample was PBMCs. The chain combines TRBV6-1 with TRBJ1-4; 9 nucleotides match TRBD1. This receptor was taken from a girl aged 10 to 17 in good health and CMV-seropositive. DNA of the CDR3: TGTGCCAGCAGTGAAGCTGGGTACAGGGGGCTCGGTGAAAAACTGTTTTTT. As protein: CASSEAGYRGLGEKLFF.